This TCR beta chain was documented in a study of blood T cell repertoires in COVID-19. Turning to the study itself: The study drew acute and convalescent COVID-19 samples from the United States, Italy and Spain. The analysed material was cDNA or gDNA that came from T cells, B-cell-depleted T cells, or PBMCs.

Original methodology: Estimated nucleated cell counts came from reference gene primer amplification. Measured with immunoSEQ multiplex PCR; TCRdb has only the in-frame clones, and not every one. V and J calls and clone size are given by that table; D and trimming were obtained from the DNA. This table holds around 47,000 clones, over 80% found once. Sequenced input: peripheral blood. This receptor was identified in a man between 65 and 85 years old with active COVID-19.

CDR3 in amino acids: CASSSRHSGPTDTQYF. CDR3 nucleotides: TGTGCCAGCAGCTCCCGCCATAGCGGGCCCACAGATACGCAGTATTTT. The J gene is TRBJ2-3, the V gene TRBV3-1 (or the pseudogene TRBV3-2); 7 positions match TRBD2. V was clipped by 5 bases and J by 2 bases; unmatched bases: 10. The germline gives CDR1 LGHDT, CDR2 YNNKEL (reference sequence). There are 16 residues in the CDR3.